The 16 T cell receptor beta chains in this list originate from one sample, sequenced in a study of blood T cell repertoires in COVID-19. Profiling relied on immunoSEQ multiplex PCR, and the TCRdb table lists in-frame clones only, not all of them. The table has around 300,000 clones, around nine tenths seen once. Sequencing was carried out using PBMCs or T cells enriched from blood (not recorded which). These receptors originate from a woman aged 25 to 45 who had recovered from COVID-19.

The V and J genes are TRBV28 and TRBJ2-5; D might be TRBD2 (7 bases). The CDR3 is 12 residues long. The germline V and J ends were trimmed by 8 bases and 4 bases, with 11 bases remaining between them. Germline values: CDR1 MDHEN, CDR2 SYDVKM. CDR3 protein: CASLAGAETQYF. The DNA of the CDR3 is TGTGCCAGCCTGGCGGGGGCAGAGACCCAGTACTTC.

CDR3 DNA sequence: TGTGCCACCAGGGGACAGGGGTTAGGGACTGAAGCTTTCTTT. Protein product: CATRGQGLGTEAFF. The rearrangement links TRBV24-1 to TRBJ1-1, with 10 nucleotides matching TRBD1. V shed 7 bases and J 5 bases; nucleotides not matched to a gene: 6. Per the germline V gene, CDR1 is KGHDR and CDR2 is SFDVKD. The CDR3 runs to 14 residues.

The rearrangement links TRBV15 to TRBJ2-5, with 7 bases aligning to TRBD1. This CDR3 comprises 15 residues. CDR1 LNHNV and CDR2 YYDKDF come from the germline V gene (reference sequence). V was clipped by 0 bases and J by 5 bases; unmatched bases: 6. The CDR3 is CATSRETGILETQYF. CDR3 DNA: TGTGCCACCAGCAGAGAGACAGGGATATTGGAGACCCAGTACTTC.

This clone was found once. The V and J genes are TRBV6-5 and TRBJ1-6; D is unclear. The V end lost 7 bases, the J end lost 5 bases, and 9 bases lay between the germline ends. Germline V gene sequence: CDR1 MNHEY, CDR2 SVGAGI. There are 13 residues in the CDR3. The CDR3 protein is CASKGANNSPLHF. The DNA for the CDR3 is TGTGCCAGCAAGGGAGCTAATAATTCACCCCTCCACTTT.

This chain links TRBV27 with TRBJ2-1; TRBD1 might be the D (6 bases). Between the trimmed V and J ends, which lost 3 bases and 0 bases, there was a span of 9 bases. CDR1 is MNHEY and CDR2 is SMNVEV in the germline V gene (reference sequence). This CDR3 region has 15 residues. The CDR3 region has the DNA TGTGCCAGCAGTTTCCAGGACAGCTCCTACAATGAGCAGTTCTTC. Amino acids: CASSFQDSSYNEQFF.

The chain uses TRBV21-1 and TRBJ1-3. TRBV21-1 is assigned pseudogene status. The CDR3 runs to 21 residues. The CDR3, as DNA: TGTGCCAGCAGCAAAAGATGGTGGCGGGATAGTGTTTACCTCTCTGGAAACACCATATATTTT. Protein product: CASSKRWWRDSVYLSGNTIYF.

The chain has TRBV24-1 and TRBJ1-2; D gene uncertain. The CDR3 has 14 residues. CDR1 is KGHDR and CDR2 is SFDVKD in the germline V gene. Trimming took off 6 bases at V and 3 bases at J, with 13 bases between the two ends. The CDR3 bases are TGTGCCACCAGTAAAACCGGGTCAGACTATGGCTACACCTTC. It is translated as CATSKTGSDYGYTF.

The chain uses TRBV7-9 and TRBJ1-1; 8 positions match TRBD1. V was clipped by 5 bases and J by 6 bases; unmatched bases: 17. CDR1 and CDR2 from the germline V gene are SEHNR and FQNEAQ (reference sequence). The CDR3 extends over 17 amino acids. The CDR3 sequence: CASSIITGPQGVAEAFF. CDR3 DNA: TGTGCCAGCAGCATTATTACGGGACCACAGGGGGTTGCTGAAGCTTTCTTT. Full variable domain (missing parts from reference TRBV7-9 and TRBJ1-1): DTGVSQNPRHKITKRGQNVTFRCDPISEHNRLYWYRQTLGQGPEFLTYFQNEAQLEKSRLLSDRFSAERPKGSFSTLEIQRTEQGDSAMYLCASSIITGPQGVAEAFFGQGTRLTVV.

This clone showed up just once. The gene calls are TRBV4-1 and TRBJ1-4; TRBD1 agrees at 8 bases. Looked up from germline, CDR1 is MGHRA and CDR2 is YSYEKL. Trimming took 4 bases from V and 7 from J; bases not matched to a gene: 5. This CDR3 has 14 amino acids. The CDR3: CASSPGDRIEKLFF. The CDR3 nucleotides are TGCGCCAGCAGCCCAGGGGACAGGATTGAAAAACTGTTTTTT.

CDR3 coding DNA: TGTGCCAGCAGCCAAGATTTCAGGGGACGTGGCTACACCTTC. Its protein product is CASSQDFRGRGYTF. The rearrangement links TRBV3-1 (or the pseudogene TRBV3-2) to TRBJ1-2; TRBD1 is a possible D gene (6 bases). The CDR3 has 14 amino acids. V was cut by 0 bases and J by 7 bases, with 12 bases left in between. Germline V CDR1 and CDR2: LGHDT, YNNKEL (reference sequence).

The chain combines TRBV12-3 or TRBV12-4 with TRBJ1-5; 7 nucleotides align to TRBD1. The CDR3 extends over 13 amino acids. After removal of 8 bases from V and 4 bases from J, the junction contained 5 bases not matched to a gene. This CDR3 is CASCGQENQPQHF. CDR3 DNA sequence: TGTGCCAGCTGTGGACAGGAAAATCAGCCCCAGCATTTT.

V is TRBV7-9 and J is TRBJ2-7, with 13 positions matching TRBD2. Germline V gene sequence: CDR1 SEHNR, CDR2 FQNEAQ (reference sequence). The V and J ends lost 3 bases and 7 bases, in that order; junction bases with no gene match: 6. The CDR3 covers 15 residues. The CDR3 is CASSFGLAGVEEQYF. The CDR3 bases are TGTGCCAGCAGCTTCGGACTAGCGGGAGTGGAAGAGCAGTACTTC.

As DNA, the CDR3 is TGTGCCAGCAGTTACTCAGGGGACAGGGCAGCCTACGAGCAGTACTTC. Translating it yields CASSYSGDRAAYEQYF. The rearrangement uses TRBV6-2 or TRBV6-3 and TRBJ2-7, with 9 bases matching TRBD1. V was pared by 0 bases and J by 2 bases, with 5 bases of the junction left unmatched. The CDR3 length is 16 residues. Germline loops: CDR1 MNHEY, CDR2 SVGEGT.

J is TRBJ2-3 and V is TRBV9, with D possibly matching TRBD2 (6 bases). Germline V CDR1 and CDR2: SGDLS, YYNGEE. V was cut by 0 bases and J by 6 bases, with 20 bases left in between. This CDR3 comprises 17 residues. The DNA for the CDR3 is TGTGCCAGCAGCGTAGACCCCATGGGGGGACCTAAGGATACGCAGTATTTT. Its translation: CASSVDPMGGPKDTQYF. Full variable domain (remainder filled in from reference TRBV9 and TRBJ2-3): DSGVTQTPKHLITATGQRVTLRCSPRSGDLSVYWYQQSLDQGLQFLIQYYNGEERAKGNILERFSAQQFPDLHSELNLSSLELGDSALYFCASSVDPMGGPKDTQYFGPGTRLTVL.

J is TRBJ1-6 and V is TRBV5-1; possibly TRBD1 for D (6 bases). V lost 1 base, J lost 7 bases, and 15 bases lay in between. Germline CDR1 SGHRS, CDR2 YFSETQ. The length of the CDR3 is 16 residues. In DNA, the CDR3 is TGCGCCAGCAGCTTGAGGTCAGGGCAGGGGAATTCACCCCTCCACTTT. Amino acids: CASSLRSGQGNSPLHF.

A word on this clone: This same CDR3 is encoded by further DNA sequences in the sample. J is TRBJ1-6 and V is TRBV19, with D maybe TRBD1 (6 bases). CDR3 length equals 12 residues. In germline, CDR1 is LNHDA, CDR2 SQIVND (reference sequence). V was trimmed by 8 bases and J by 7 bases, leaving 9 bases between them. CDR3 amino acids: CASGQLNSPLHF. Written as DNA, the CDR3 is TGTGCCAGTGGACAGCTCAATTCACCCCTCCACTTT.